A selection of T cell receptor beta chains follows, all from one sample in a study of metastatic and nonmetastatic thyroid tumors. With MiXCR, TCRdb called clones anew from the PCR reads. This sample yields 7,000 or so clones, of which 27% are seen a single time; roughly 15% belongs to the top ten. Sequenced input: adjacent normal tissue. Receptor source: a male donor with papillary thyroid cancer or a benign thyroid nodule (not recorded which). Some clones in this sample may be carry-over from other donors' samples. CDR3s include the opening cysteine and the closing phenylalanine or tryptophan. A D gene is named only where the DNA matches it firmly. Clone size appears in some rows only: once, few, many, or a class for an expanded clone.

J gene	D gene	V gene	clone size	CDR3 DNA	CDR3 protein
TRBJ1-1	TRBD1	TRBV12-3/TRBV12-4	NA	TGTGCCAGCAGACCCAATAACGACAGGGTGGAGAACACTGAAGCTTTCTTT	CASRPNNDRVENTEAFF
TRBJ2-7	NA	TRBV7-9	few	TGTGCCAGCACCAGTTGGGAAGACGAGCAGTACTTC	CASTSWEDEQYF
TRBJ2-2	TRBD1	TRBV19	many	TGTGCCACCCGGACAGGGGGCTTTGGGGAGCTGTTTTTT	CATRTGGFGELFF
TRBJ2-7	NA	TRBV11-2	NA	TGTGCCAGCATCTTAAACCCGGCCCTTACCTACGAGCAGTACTTC	CASILNPALTYEQYF
TRBJ2-3	NA	TRBV11-3	NA	TGTGCCAGCAGCCTTCATGGGGGGCGCACAGATACGCAGTATTTT	CASSLHGGRTDTQYF
TRBJ2-5	NA	TRBV19	many	TGTGCCAGTAGTAGCCCGAAGGGGACCCAGTACTTC	CASSSPKGTQYF
TRBJ2-2	NA	TRBV12-3/TRBV12-4	NA	TGTGCCAGCAGTTGTACCGTCGGTACAGTGGGCACCGGGGAGCTGTTTTTT	CASSCTVGTVGTGELFF
TRBJ1-2	NA	TRBV12-3/TRBV12-4	NA	TGTGCCAGCAGTTTCGGAGGGTTTGGCTACACCTTC	CASSFGGFGYTF
TRBJ1-5	NA	TRBV6-2/TRBV6-3	few	TGTGCCAGCAGTTATTTAGACAGCAATCAGCCCCAGCATTTT	CASSYLDSNQPQHF
TRBJ1-3	NA	TRBV20-1	NA	TGCAGTAGAGGGCTTAAGATCCTCTCTGGAAACACCATATATTTT	CSRGLKILSGNTIYF
TRBJ2-1	TRBD2	TRBV5-4	NA	TGTTCCAGCAGCTTGCTAGCGGGAGCTTATGAGCGGTTCTTC	CSSSLLAGAYERFF
TRBJ1-1	NA	TRBV28	few	TGTGCCAGCAGTGCCTGGAACGTGAACACTGAAGCTTTCTTT	CASSAWNVNTEAFF
TRBJ1-2	NA	TRBV12-5	few	TGTGCTAGTGGTCATCCCAATCCTTTTTATGGCTACACCTTC	CASGHPNPFYGYTF
TRBJ2-7	TRBD1	TRBV6-1	NA	TGTGGCAGCAGCCTATACGGACAGGGGATTAACGAGCAGTACTTC	CGSSLYGQGINEQYF
TRBJ1-1	TRBD1	TRBV11-1	NA	TGTGCCAGCAGCCGAGGGGACAGGGGGCAGAACACTGAAGCTTTCTTT	CASSRGDRGQNTEAFF
TRBJ2-7	NA	TRBV27	few	TGTGCCAGCAGTTCTTCAGGGGTCCACGAGCAGTACTTC	CASSSSGVHEQYF
TRBJ1-4	TRBD1	TRBV6-1	medium-sized	TGTGCCAGCAGGTCAGGGGGCGGGGATGAAAAACTGTTTTTT	CASRSGGGDEKLFF
TRBJ1-2	NA	TRBV28	NA	TGTGCCAGCTTCGACACACGAAGGGGAGGTGGCTACACCTTC	CASFDTRRGGGYTF
TRBJ2-3	TRBD2	TRBV28	few	TGTGCCAGCAGCCGAGCGGGATACACAGATACGCAGTATTTT	CASSRAGYTDTQYF
TRBJ2-7	TRBD2	TRBV20-1	many	TGCAGTGCTAGTAAGGGATTTCCGGGACTAGCGGGAGGAGACGAGCAGTACTTC	CSASKGFPGLAGGDEQYF
TRBJ2-3	TRBD2	TRBV7-2	NA	TGTGCCAGCAGCTTAGCCCCGGGACTAGCGGGAGTAGCGGATACGCAGTATTTT	CASSLAPGLAGVADTQYF
TRBJ2-1	TRBD2	TRBV10-3	few	TGTGCCAGACTAGCGGGAGTCAATGAGCAGTTCTTC	CARLAGVNEQFF
TRBJ2-7	NA	TRBV6-2/TRBV6-3	few	TGTGCCAGCAGTTACCGACTTGGGGTCACCTACGACCAGTACTTC	CASSYRLGVTYDQYF
TRBJ2-3	NA	TRBV3-1	NA	TGTGCCAGCAGCCTGTGGACAGATACGCAGTATTTT	CASSLWTDTQYF
TRBJ2-7	TRBD2	TRBV30	medium-sized	TGTGCCTGGAGTGGAGGGGGTTTAGCGGGACTTTACGAGCAGTACTTC	CAWSGGGLAGLYEQYF
TRBJ1-1	NA	TRBV19	medium-sized	TGTGCCAGTAGTATCCGTGGGGTGAACACTGAAGCTTTCTTT	CASSIRGVNTEAFF
TRBJ1-1	NA	TRBV6-2/TRBV6-3	NA	TGCGCCAGCAGTTACTCAAATCTCAACCAAGCTTTCTTT	CASSYSNLNQAFF
TRBJ2-1	NA	TRBV30	once	TGTGCCTGGAGTGTACGGGGGGCCAATGAGCAGTTCTTC	CAWSVRGANEQFF
TRBJ2-7	TRBD2	TRBV12-3/TRBV12-4	few	TGTGCCAGCATCAAGACTAGCTCGGAGCAGTACTTC	CASIKTSSEQYF
TRBJ1-1	NA	TRBV20-1	medium-sized	TGCAGTGCTGTAATGAACACTGAAGCTTTCTTT	CSAVMNTEAFF
TRBJ2-3	NA	TRBV5-1	NA	TGCGCCAGCAGCTTAAGGCTCGTTAATCCGGATACGCAGTATTTT	CASSLRLVNPDTQYF
TRBJ2-7	NA	TRBV19	medium-sized	TGTGCCAGGAACAAGCAAGTAACCGCTTACGAGCAGTACTTC	CARNKQVTAYEQYF
TRBJ1-6	NA	TRBV28	few	TGTGCCAGCAGTTTACCGACCTCCTATAATTCACCCCTCCACTTT	CASSLPTSYNSPLHF
TRBJ2-7	NA	TRBV28	NA	TGTGCCAGCAGCAGGGGATTCTCCTACGAGCAGTACTTC	CASSRGFSYEQYF
TRBJ2-1	NA	TRBV20-1	NA	TGCAGTGCTAGTACGCCTCTCGCGGACTCCTACAATGAGCAGTTCTTC	CSASTPLADSYNEQFF
TRBJ2-5	TRBD2	TRBV12-5	many	TGTGCTAGTGCCCCGATGACTAGCGGGAGTGGGAGGGGGGGGCGAAAAAAGACCCAGTACTTC	CASAPMTSGSGRGGRKKTQYF
TRBJ2-2	NA	TRBV12-3/TRBV12-4	NA	TGTGCCAGCACTAATATGGTGGAGCTGTTCTTT	CASTNMVELFF
TRBJ2-1	NA	TRBV9	once	TGTGCCAGCAGCGTAGGTGGTAGCGGCCTTAATGAGCAGTTCTTC	CASSVGGSGLNEQFF
TRBJ2-7	NA	TRBV24-1	NA	TGTGCCACCAGTGATTTGAATATACGGATACTCGCCGAGCAGTACTTC	CATSDLNIRILAEQYF
TRBJ1-1	NA	TRBV7-3	many	TGTGCCAGCTCCCAGGGCCCGAGCACTGAAGCTTTCTTT	CASSQGPSTEAFF
TRBJ1-1	NA	TRBV20-1	NA	TGCGGTGATAGAGATCAGGGAGGTGCCAACACCGAAGCTTTCTTT	CGDRDQGGANTEAFF
TRBJ1-1	NA	TRBV5-1	NA	TGCGCCAGCAGCTTGTTGGGACCTGGCACTGAAGCTTTCTTT	CASSLLGPGTEAFF
TRBJ2-1	TRBD2	TRBV20-1	few	TGCAGTGCTCCCCTAGCGGGACTCTATGAGCAGTTCTTC	CSAPLAGLYEQFF
TRBJ1-2	NA	TRBV7-6	NA	TGTGCCAGCAGCTTAGCGGGACTGACCCTCTATGGCAACACCTTC	CASSLAGLTLYGNTF
TRBJ1-6	NA	TRBV2	few	TGTGCCAGCAGTGGGCAGGGCGATTATTCACCCCTCCACTTT	CASSGQGDYSPLHF
TRBJ1-3	NA	TRBV6-1	NA	TGTGCCAGCAGTGCGTACTCTGGAAACACCATATATTTT	CASSAYSGNTIYF
TRBJ1-5	TRBD1	TRBV20-1	NA	TGCAGTGCTCCTGGTCCCGGGACAGGGGTTAATCAGCCCCAGCATTTT	CSAPGPGTGVNQPQHF
TRBJ2-7	NA	TRBV20-1	NA	TGCAGTGCTATATATCAAACTAGACCCTACGAGCAGTACTTC	CSAIYQTRPYEQYF
TRBJ2-7	NA	TRBV19	medium-sized	TGTGCCAGCCGCAAAGTTCCGGCGGGCGAGCAGTACTTC	CASRKVPAGEQYF
TRBJ1-2	NA	TRBV9	NA	TGTGCCAGCAGCGTAGACGGGAGAGGGGGGCCCCCTGGCTACACCTTC	CASSVDGRGGPPGYTF
TRBJ1-2	TRBD1	TRBV30	NA	TGTGCCTGGAGTGTACAGGGGGAGGGCTACACCTTC	CAWSVQGEGYTF
TRBJ2-5	NA	TRBV7-8	few	TGTGCCAGCAGCTTAGGATCGACAGAGACCCAGTACTTC	CASSLGSTETQYF
TRBJ2-3	TRBD2	TRBV4-2	NA	TGTGCCAGCAGCAGAACTAGCGGGAGGTTATCAGATACGCAGTATTTT	CASSRTSGRLSDTQYF
TRBJ2-5	TRBD1	TRBV5-1	medium-sized	TGCGCCAGCAGCCCGGGACAGGGGGGAGAGACCCAGTACTTC	CASSPGQGGETQYF
TRBJ2-7	NA	TRBV30	medium-sized	TGTGCCTGGAGTGGGACCGTTTACGAGCAGTACTTC	CAWSGTVYEQYF